The clone carrying this TCR beta chain occurred many times. The data stem from a study of CD8 T cells in ankylosing spondylitis. The CDR3 consists of 13 residues. V was shortened by 4 bases and J by 5 bases, with 11 bases between the two germline ends. CDR1 MNHNS and CDR2 SASEGT come from the germline V gene. One entry per CDR3 protein, called by TCRdb with MiXCR from the 5' RACE reads. The data contain more than 110,000 distinct CDR3 sequences, 7% to 10% of them singletons. The origin of this receptor is a male donor with ankylosing spondylitis. The V gene is TRBV6-1, the J gene TRBJ1-2; D is ambiguous. Material for sequencing was synovial fluid, either unsorted or a sorted T cell fraction (not recorded which). The CDR3 protein is CASSGPDTYGYTF. CDR3 DNA sequence: TGTGCCAGCAGTGGCCCAGATACTTATGGCTACACCTTC.